These T cell receptor beta chains were read from a single sample in a study of CD8 T cells in Susac syndrome. TCRdb analysed the immunoSEQ multiplex PCR reads with MiXCR anew, one entry per CDR3 protein. The sample shows 110,000 or so distinct CDR3 sequences, about 92% of them seen only once. Sequencing was done on a sample of CD4+ T cells from PBMCs. Receptors were obtained from a human donor with multiple sclerosis. Each CDR3 is given with its conserved first and last residue. A D gene is named only where the DNA matches it firmly. The size of a clone is reported for some rows only, either as once, few or many, or as a class for expanded clones.

CDR3aa: CASSPVVRDQPQHF
CDR3nt: TGTGCCAGCAGCCCGGTGGTTAGGGATCAGCCCCAGCATTTT
v_gene: TRBV6-2/TRBV6-3
j_gene: TRBJ1-5
d_gene: -
abundance: -

CDR3aa: CATSARKAMGYTF
CDR3nt: TGTGCCACCAGTGCAAGGAAAGCTATGGGCTACACCTTC
v_gene: TRBV24-1
j_gene: TRBJ1-2
d_gene: -
abundance: -

CDR3aa: CASSPNGGPDGYTF
CDR3nt: TGTGCCAGCTCACCGAACGGGGGGCCGGATGGCTACACCTTC
v_gene: TRBV18
j_gene: TRBJ1-2
d_gene: -
abundance: -

CDR3aa: CASKVTYTGELFF
CDR3nt: TGTGCCAGCAAGGTCACCTACACCGGGGAGCTGTTTTTT
v_gene: TRBV28
j_gene: TRBJ2-2
d_gene: -
abundance: -

CDR3aa: CASSSALLPAPYF
CDR3nt: TGTGCCAGCAGTTCCGCCCTCCTCCCGGCCCCGTACTTC
v_gene: TRBV12-3/TRBV12-4
j_gene: TRBJ2-5
d_gene: -
abundance: -

CDR3aa: CASSNSYNEQFF
CDR3nt: TGTGCCAGTAGTAACAGCTACAATGAGCAGTTCTTC
v_gene: TRBV19
j_gene: TRBJ2-1
d_gene: -
abundance: -

CDR3aa: CASSQRDRGGNTIYF
CDR3nt: TGTGCCAGCAGCCAACGGGACAGGGGGGGAAACACCATATATTTT
v_gene: TRBV3-1
j_gene: TRBJ1-3
d_gene: TRBD1
abundance: -

CDR3aa: CASSGARDAGQPQHF
CDR3nt: TGTGCCAGCAGCGGGGCCAGGGATGCTGGTCAGCCCCAGCATTTT
v_gene: TRBV27
j_gene: TRBJ1-5
d_gene: -
abundance: once

CDR3aa: CASSLNGQGNTEAFF
CDR3nt: TGTGCCAGCAGCTTAAACGGACAGGGAAACACTGAAGCTTTCTTT
v_gene: TRBV7-3
j_gene: TRBJ1-1
d_gene: TRBD1
abundance: -

CDR3aa: CSAPPDRDNYGYTF
CDR3nt: TGCAGTGCTCCCCCTGACAGGGACAACTATGGCTACACCTTC
v_gene: TRBV20-1
j_gene: TRBJ1-2
d_gene: TRBD1
abundance: -

CDR3aa: CASSLGGRTGELFF
CDR3nt: TGTGCCAGCAGCTTAGGGGGGCGTACCGGGGAGCTGTTTTTT
v_gene: TRBV7-8
j_gene: TRBJ2-2
d_gene: -
abundance: -

CDR3aa: CAWRSAGGRFTEAFF
CDR3nt: TGTGCCTGGAGGTCCGCCGGGGGGAGATTCACTGAAGCTTTCTTT
v_gene: TRBV30
j_gene: TRBJ1-1
d_gene: -
abundance: -

CDR3aa: CASRLEGDEQFF
CDR3nt: TGCGCCAGCAGGCTAGAGGGGGACGAGCAGTTCTTC
v_gene: TRBV5-1
j_gene: TRBJ2-1
d_gene: -
abundance: -

CDR3aa: CSARVSGNSNQPQHF
CDR3nt: TGCAGTGCTAGAGTTTCGGGTAATAGCAATCAGCCCCAGCATTTT
v_gene: TRBV20-1
j_gene: TRBJ1-5
d_gene: -
abundance: -

CDR3aa: CASRRDSGNTIYF
CDR3nt: TGTGCCAGCAGGCGCGACTCTGGAAACACCATATATTTT
v_gene: TRBV7-2
j_gene: TRBJ1-3
d_gene: -
abundance: -

CDR3aa: CSARPTGIVLDSPLHF
CDR3nt: TGCAGTGCTAGGCCGACAGGCATTGTATTGGATTCACCCCTCCACTTT
v_gene: TRBV20-1
j_gene: TRBJ1-6
d_gene: -
abundance: -

CDR3aa: CVAGRGEAFF
CDR3nt: TGTGTCGCGGGGCGCGGAGAAGCTTTCTTT
v_gene: TRBV19
j_gene: TRBJ1-1
d_gene: -
abundance: -

CDR3aa: CASSFRGAGADTQYF
CDR3nt: TGTGCCAGCAGTTTTCGGGGGGCTGGTGCAGATACGCAGTATTTT
v_gene: TRBV12-3/TRBV12-4
j_gene: TRBJ2-3
d_gene: -
abundance: -

CDR3aa: CASSTTGTGAFGYTF
CDR3nt: TGCGCCAGCAGCACGACCGGGACAGGGGCGTTTGGCTACACCTTC
v_gene: TRBV5-1
j_gene: TRBJ1-2
d_gene: TRBD1
abundance: -

CDR3aa: CASSLAARDYEQYF
CDR3nt: TGTGCCAGCAGCTTAGCTGCGCGGGACTACGAGCAGTACTTC
v_gene: TRBV7-9
j_gene: TRBJ2-7
d_gene: -
abundance: -

CDR3aa: CASSLQGAGANVLTF
CDR3nt: TGCGCCAGCAGCTTACAGGGAGCTGGGGCCAACGTCCTGACTTTC
v_gene: TRBV5-1
j_gene: TRBJ2-6
d_gene: -
abundance: -

CDR3aa: CASRTEYEQYF
CDR3nt: TGTGCCAGCAGGACAGAATACGAGCAGTACTTC
v_gene: TRBV27
j_gene: TRBJ2-7
d_gene: -
abundance: -

CDR3aa: CASSYDRAMRGGYTF
CDR3nt: TGTGCCAGCAGCTACGACAGGGCCATGCGGGGCGGCTACACCTTC
v_gene: TRBV5-6
j_gene: TRBJ1-2
d_gene: TRBD1
abundance: -

CDR3aa: CASSATDTQYF
CDR3nt: TGTGCCAGCAGTGCGACAGATACGCAGTATTTT
v_gene: TRBV6-1
j_gene: TRBJ2-3
d_gene: -
abundance: -

CDR3aa: CASSQDGHIYGYTF
CDR3nt: TGTGCCAGCAGCCAAGATGGACATATCTATGGCTACACCTTC
v_gene: TRBV14
j_gene: TRBJ1-2
d_gene: -
abundance: -

CDR3aa: CAWDRGLPGNTIYF
CDR3nt: TGTGCCTGGGACAGGGGATTGCCTGGAAACACCATATATTTT
v_gene: TRBV30
j_gene: TRBJ1-3
d_gene: TRBD1
abundance: few

CDR3aa: CASSSGGEVTQYF
CDR3nt: TGCGCCAGCAGTAGCGGGGGAGAGGTTACGCAGTATTTT
v_gene: TRBV10-2
j_gene: TRBJ2-3
d_gene: TRBD2
abundance: -

CDR3aa: CASGAYQETQYF
CDR3nt: TGTGCCAGCGGAGCGTATCAAGAGACCCAGTACTTC
v_gene: TRBV2
j_gene: TRBJ2-5
d_gene: -
abundance: -

CDR3aa: CASSRGGQGVDYGYTF
CDR3nt: TGTGCCAGCAGCCGAGGGGGACAGGGTGTTGACTATGGCTACACCTTC
v_gene: TRBV9
j_gene: TRBJ1-2
d_gene: TRBD1
abundance: -

CDR3aa: CSASGSYNEQFF
CDR3nt: TGCAGCGCATCGGGATCATACAATGAGCAGTTCTTC
v_gene: TRBV29-1
j_gene: TRBJ2-1
d_gene: -
abundance: -

CDR3aa: CASSGGTSGYTDTQYF
CDR3nt: TGTGCCAGCAGCGGGGGGACTAGCGGGTACACAGATACGCAGTATTTT
v_gene: TRBV7-2
j_gene: TRBJ2-3
d_gene: TRBD2
abundance: -

CDR3aa: CSVSGQINQPQHF
CDR3nt: TGCAGCGTCTCGGGACAGATTAATCAGCCCCAGCATTTT
v_gene: TRBV29-1
j_gene: TRBJ1-5
d_gene: TRBD1
abundance: -

CDR3aa: CASSTQNTEAFF
CDR3nt: TGTGCCAGCAGTACACAGAACACTGAAGCTTTCTTT
v_gene: TRBV28
j_gene: TRBJ1-1
d_gene: -
abundance: -